This TCR beta chain was sequenced during a study of blood T cell repertoires in COVID-19. This clone is a singleton in its sample. V dropped 8 bases and J dropped 0 bases, with 14 bases sitting between them. The CDR3 is 15 residues long. Germline CDR1 MGHRA, CDR2 YSYEKL. Some clones are missing from TCRdb's copy, which holds only in-frame ones; the method was immunoSEQ multiplex PCR. The sample holds under 500,000 clones, 70% to 90% seen once. Sequenced sample: PBMCs or T cells enriched from blood (not recorded which). The chain couples TRBV4-1 to TRBJ1-3; D is perhaps TRBD1 (6 bases). The receptor's source is a woman aged 18 to 35 with acute COVID-19. CDR3: CASSTGMSSGNTIYF. CDR3 coding DNA: TGCGCCAGCTCAACAGGGATGAGCTCTGGAAACACCATATATTTT.